Sequencing of this TCR beta chain was carried out in a study of T cell responses to AZD1222 COVID-19 vaccine. The assay was immunoSEQ multiplex PCR, and TCRdb's table has in-frame clones only and misses some. The data hold roughly 78,000 clones, with 65% to 85% observed a single time. V lost 1 base, J lost 4 bases, and 16 bases lay in between. Germline V gives CDR1 LNHDA, CDR2 SQIVND (reference sequence). This CDR3 has 16 residues. Concerning this clone: Its antigen is currently unknown.

Study-level points and caveats: Among AZD1222 vaccinees, only five to seven were seropositive at baseline. Possibly, clonal diversity was underestimated; donors were largely white British and included more females.

Sequenced here: peripheral blood, sampled on day 0 of AZD1222 vaccination. The chain has TRBV19 and TRBJ2-5; the D gene could be TRBD1 or TRBD2 (5 bases each). The TCR sequence derives from an adult in good health. In DNA, the CDR3 is TGTGCCAGTAGTATAGTCCAAGGCTGGGGGAGAGAGACCCAGTACTTC. The encoded protein is CASSIVQGWGRETQYF.